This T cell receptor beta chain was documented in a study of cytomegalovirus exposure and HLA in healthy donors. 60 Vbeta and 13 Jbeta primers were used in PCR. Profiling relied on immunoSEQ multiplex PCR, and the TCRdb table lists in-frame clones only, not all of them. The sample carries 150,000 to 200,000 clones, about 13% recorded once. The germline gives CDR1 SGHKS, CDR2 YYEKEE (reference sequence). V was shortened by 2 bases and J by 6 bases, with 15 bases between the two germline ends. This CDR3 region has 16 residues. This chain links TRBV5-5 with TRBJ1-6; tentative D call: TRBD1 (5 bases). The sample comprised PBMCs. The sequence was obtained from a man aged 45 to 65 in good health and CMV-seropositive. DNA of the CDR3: TGTGCCAGCAGCTTAATATCGCAGGGAGGTAATTCACCCCTCCACTTT. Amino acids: CASSLISQGGNSPLHF. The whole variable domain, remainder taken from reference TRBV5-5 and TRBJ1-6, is DAGVTQSPTHLIKTRGQQVTLRCSPISGHKSVSWYQQVLGQGPQFIFQYYEKEERGRGNFPDRFSARQFPNYSSELNVNALLLGDSALYLCASSLISQGGNSPLHFGNGTRLTVT.